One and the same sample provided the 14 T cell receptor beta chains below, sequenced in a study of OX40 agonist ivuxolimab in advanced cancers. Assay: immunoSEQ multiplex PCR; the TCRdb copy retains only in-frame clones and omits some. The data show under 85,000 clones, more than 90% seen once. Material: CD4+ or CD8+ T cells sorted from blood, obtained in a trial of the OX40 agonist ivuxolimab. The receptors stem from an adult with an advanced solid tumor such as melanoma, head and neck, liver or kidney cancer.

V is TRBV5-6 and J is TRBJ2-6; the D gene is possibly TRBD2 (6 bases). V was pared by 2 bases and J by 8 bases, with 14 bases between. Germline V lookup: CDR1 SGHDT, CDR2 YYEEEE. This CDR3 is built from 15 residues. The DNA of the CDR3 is TGTGCCAGCAGCTTCGGACTACAGCAACCCAACGTCCTGACTTTC. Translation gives CASSFGLQQPNVLTF.

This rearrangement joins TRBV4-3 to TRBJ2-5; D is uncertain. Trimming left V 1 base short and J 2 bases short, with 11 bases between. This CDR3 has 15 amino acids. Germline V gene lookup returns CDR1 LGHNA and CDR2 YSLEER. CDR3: CASSQGATSQETQYF. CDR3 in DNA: TGCGCCAGCAGCCAAGGGGCGACTTCTCAAGAGACCCAGTACTTC.

The CDR3 bases are TGTGCCAGCAGGTTCTCCGGGACAGGGTTGTACGAGCAGTACTTC. The encoded protein is CASRFSGTGLYEQYF. V is TRBV28 and J is TRBJ2-7; TRBD1 aligns across 9 bases. Germline CDR1 is MDHEN and CDR2 is SYDVKM. CDR3 length equals 15 residues. Trimming took 6 bases from V and 4 from J; bases not matched to a gene: 10.

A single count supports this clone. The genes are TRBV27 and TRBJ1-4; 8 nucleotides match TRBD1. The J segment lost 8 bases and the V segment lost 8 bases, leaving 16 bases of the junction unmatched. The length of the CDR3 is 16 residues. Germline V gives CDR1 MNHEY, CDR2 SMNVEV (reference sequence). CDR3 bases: TGTGCCAGCGATATCCCTTCGGGGGCAGGGGGCGAAAAACTGTTTTTT. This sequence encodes CASDIPSGAGGEKLFF.

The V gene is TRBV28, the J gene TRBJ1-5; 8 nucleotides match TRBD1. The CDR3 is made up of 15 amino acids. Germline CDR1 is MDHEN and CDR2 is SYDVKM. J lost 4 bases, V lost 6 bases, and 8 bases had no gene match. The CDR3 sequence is CASRNYDRGNQPQHF. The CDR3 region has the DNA TGTGCCAGCAGGAACTACGACAGGGGAAATCAGCCCCAGCATTTT.

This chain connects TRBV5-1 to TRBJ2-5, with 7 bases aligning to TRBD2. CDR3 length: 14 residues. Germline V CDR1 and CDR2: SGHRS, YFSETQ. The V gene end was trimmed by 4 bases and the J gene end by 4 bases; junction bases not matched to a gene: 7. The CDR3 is CASSPGPGGETQYF. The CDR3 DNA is TGCGCCAGCAGCCCCGGACCGGGAGGAGAGACCCAGTACTTC.

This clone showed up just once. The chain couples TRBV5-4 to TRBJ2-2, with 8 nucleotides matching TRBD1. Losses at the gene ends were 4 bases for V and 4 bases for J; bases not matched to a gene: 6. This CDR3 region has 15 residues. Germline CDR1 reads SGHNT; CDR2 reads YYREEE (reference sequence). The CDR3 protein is CASSMDREFTGELFF. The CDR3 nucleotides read TGTGCCAGCAGCATGGACAGGGAATTCACCGGGGAGCTGTTTTTT.

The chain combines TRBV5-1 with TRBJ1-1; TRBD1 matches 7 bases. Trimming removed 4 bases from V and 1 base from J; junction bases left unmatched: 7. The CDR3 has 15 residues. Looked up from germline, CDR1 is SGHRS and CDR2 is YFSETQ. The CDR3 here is CASSPGTAGNTEAFF. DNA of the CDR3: TGCGCCAGCAGCCCCGGGACAGCGGGGAACACTGAAGCTTTCTTT.

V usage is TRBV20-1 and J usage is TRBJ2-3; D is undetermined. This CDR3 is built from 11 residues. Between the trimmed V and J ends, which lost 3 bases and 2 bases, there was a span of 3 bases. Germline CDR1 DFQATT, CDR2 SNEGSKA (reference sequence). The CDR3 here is CSASHTDTQYF. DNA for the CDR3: TGCAGTGCTAGCCACACAGATACGCAGTATTTT.

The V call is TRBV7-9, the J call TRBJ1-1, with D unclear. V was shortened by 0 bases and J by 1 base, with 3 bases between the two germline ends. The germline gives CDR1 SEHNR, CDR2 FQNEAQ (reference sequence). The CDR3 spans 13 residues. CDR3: CASSLAQNTEAFF. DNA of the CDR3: TGTGCCAGCAGCTTAGCGCAGAACACTGAAGCTTTCTTT. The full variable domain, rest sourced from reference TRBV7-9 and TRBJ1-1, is DTGVSQNPRHKITKRGQNVTFRCDPISEHNRLYWYRQTLGQGPEFLTYFQNEAQLEKSRLLSDRFSAERPKGSFSTLEIQRTEQGDSAMYLCASSLAQNTEAFFGQGTRLTVV.

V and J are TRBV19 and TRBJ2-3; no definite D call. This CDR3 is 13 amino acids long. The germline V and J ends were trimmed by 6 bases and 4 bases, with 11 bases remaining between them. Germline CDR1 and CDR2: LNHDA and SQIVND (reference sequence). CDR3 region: CASRNAVPDTQYF. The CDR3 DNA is TGTGCCAGTAGGAACGCGGTGCCAGATACGCAGTATTTT.

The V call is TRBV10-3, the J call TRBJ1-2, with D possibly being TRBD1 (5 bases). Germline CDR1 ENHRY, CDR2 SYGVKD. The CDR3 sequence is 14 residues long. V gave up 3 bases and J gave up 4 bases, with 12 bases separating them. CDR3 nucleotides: TGTGCCATCAGTGACTTTAGGGGCATCTATGGCTACACCTTC. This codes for CAISDFRGIYGYTF.

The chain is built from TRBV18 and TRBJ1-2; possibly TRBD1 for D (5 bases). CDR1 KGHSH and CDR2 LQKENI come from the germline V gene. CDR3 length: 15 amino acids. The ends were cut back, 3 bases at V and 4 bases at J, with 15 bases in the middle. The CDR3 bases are TGTGCCAGCTCACCGCCAGGGTCTGACATCTATGGCTACACCTTC. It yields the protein CASSPPGSDIYGYTF.

CDR3 sequence (DNA): TGTGCCAGCAACAGGATGGGGGAGACCCAGTACTTC. It is translated as CASNRMGETQYF. The chain carries TRBV28 and TRBJ2-5; maybe TRBD1 (5 bases). The CDR3 extends over 12 amino acids. Between the trimmed V and J ends, which lost 7 bases and 5 bases, there was a span of 11 bases. Germline-derived CDR1 and CDR2 are MDHEN and SYDVKM.